The 14 T cell receptor beta chains below come from one sample, sequenced in a study of shared clonotypes between healthy human individuals. Only in-frame clones appear in the TCRdb table, and some are missing; sequencing was by immunoSEQ multiplex PCR. Altogether about 380,000 clones are present, about 96% being singletons, with the ten largest covering approximately 0.32%. Sequences were obtained from memory CD8+ T cells sorted from blood. Subset in this sample: CD45RO+ cells pooled with CCR7-negative TemRA cells. Every receptor here comes from a man younger than 45 in good health.

The DNA of the CDR3 is TGTGCCAGCAGCCCTCCCGACGGAGACTCTGGGGCCAACGTCCTGACTTTC. It encodes CASSPPDGDSGANVLTF. The chain links TRBV28 to TRBJ2-6; D gene unclear. Trimming removed 6 bases from V and 0 bases from J, with 15 bases in between. There are 17 residues in the CDR3. The germline CDR1 and CDR2 sequences are MDHEN and SYDVKM.

The chain joins TRBV18 to TRBJ1-1; 7 bases map to TRBD1. The germline CDR1 and CDR2 sequences are KGHSH and LQKENI. V gave up 2 bases and J gave up 7 bases; unmatched junction bases: 10. The CDR3 spans 15 residues. CDR3 residues: CASSPSLSGGDEAFF. CDR3 sequence (DNA): TGTGCCAGCTCACCATCTTTGTCAGGGGGGGATGAAGCTTTCTTT.

This clone was seen only once. This sequence joins TRBV28 and TRBJ1-4, with D unresolved. Trimming took 5 bases from V and 0 from J, leaving 10 bases between them. Germline CDR1 MDHEN, CDR2 SYDVKM. This CDR3 has 15 amino acids. DNA for the CDR3: TGTGCCAGCAGTGAGTTAGTTTCAACTAATGAAAAACTGTTTTTT. Protein: CASSELVSTNEKLFF.

The chain has TRBV6-1 and TRBJ2-7; 9 nucleotides line up with TRBD1. Germline V gene lookup returns CDR1 MNHNS and CDR2 SASEGT. The CDR3 runs 13 residues. With 7 bases clipped from V and 3 bases from J, the junction kept 4 bases outside the gene matches. The CDR3 protein is CASTRDRVYEQYF. In DNA form, the CDR3 reads TGTGCCAGCACCCGGGACAGGGTCTACGAGCAGTACTTC.

V gene TRBV2 combines with J gene TRBJ1-5; D unresolved. Germline CDR1 is SNHLY and CDR2 is FYNNEI. V lost 1 base to trimming and J lost 6 bases, with 13 bases between them. This CDR3 has 15 residues. CDR3 DNA: TGTGCCAGCAGTGAAGAGTATCCGGGGAGTCAGCCCCAGCATTTT. Its protein product is CASSEEYPGSQPQHF. Together with reference TRBV2 and TRBJ1-5, the CDR3 gives the full variable domain: EPEVTQTPSHQVTQMGQEVILRCVPISNHLYFYWYRQILGQKVEFLVSFYNNEISEKSEIFDDQFSVERPDGSNFTLKIRSTKLEDSAMYFCASSEEYPGSQPQHFGDGTRLSIL.

The chain uses TRBV7-2 and TRBJ2-1; 16 bases line up with TRBD2. Looked up from germline, CDR1 is SGHTA and CDR2 is FQGNSA. After removal of 3 bases from V and 5 bases from J, the junction contained 10 bases not matched to a gene. The CDR3 loop spans 19 amino acids. The CDR3 coding sequence is TGTGCCAGCAGCTTGCGGGGACTAGCGGGAGGGCCGATGGACAATGAGCAGTTCTTC. Translating gives CASSLRGLAGGPMDNEQFF.

V and J are TRBV29-1 and TRBJ2-7; D is perhaps TRBD1 (5 bases). V lost 4 bases, J lost 1 base, and 14 bases lay in between. The CDR3 spans 14 residues. Germline loops: CDR1 SQVTM, CDR2 ANQGSEA. Here the CDR3 DNA reads TGCAGCGTTGCCGCCCTAGACAGATCCTACGAGCAGTACTTC. Translated, it gives CSVAALDRSYEQYF.

V usage is TRBV6-5 and J usage is TRBJ1-1; TRBD1 matches 8 bases. Germline V gives CDR1 MNHEY, CDR2 SVGAGI. The CDR3 sequence is 13 residues long. The junction had 3 bases not matched to a gene; V was cut back by 5 bases and J by 4 bases. CDR3 amino acids: CASSPTGGTEAFF. Written as DNA, the CDR3 is TGTGCCAGCAGTCCCACAGGGGGCACTGAAGCTTTCTTT.

The gene calls are TRBV28 and TRBJ1-2; 8 nucleotides match TRBD1. Germline CDR1 and CDR2: MDHEN and SYDVKM. After removal of 2 bases from V and 8 bases from J, the junction contained 10 bases not matched to a gene. This CDR3 is built from 15 residues. The CDR3 coding sequence is TGTGCCAGCAGTTTAGCGCAGGACAGGGTGTGGGGCTACACCTTC. This translates into CASSLAQDRVWGYTF.

V usage is TRBV15 and J usage is TRBJ2-4, with D possibly matching TRBD2 (6 bases). Trimming cost V 0 bases and J 0 bases, with 12 bases left between them. CDR3 length equals 17 residues. The germline CDR1 and CDR2 sequences are LNHNV and YYDKDF (reference sequence). CDR3 sequence: CATSRDAGPIAKNIQYF. CDR3 in DNA: TGTGCCACCAGCAGAGATGCGGGACCTATAGCCAAAAACATTCAGTACTTC.

The chain links TRBV4-1 to TRBJ2-1, with no clear D. V was cut by 2 bases and J by 0 bases, with 17 bases left in between. The CDR3 has 18 amino acids. The germline CDR1 and CDR2 sequences are MGHRA and YSYEKL. CDR3 in amino acids: CASSQSSGILSSYNEQFF. The CDR3 DNA is TGCGCCAGCAGCCAAAGTTCAGGAATACTTAGCTCCTACAATGAGCAGTTCTTC.

This chain links TRBV14 with TRBJ2-7, with TRBD2 as a possible D gene (6 bases). V lost 1 base to trimming and J lost 5 bases, with 15 bases between them. This CDR3 has 15 residues. Germline values: CDR1 SGHDN, CDR2 FVKESK. Here the CDR3 reads CASSQVGTGANEQYF. CDR3 bases: TGTGCCAGCAGCCAAGTAGGGACTGGGGCCAACGAGCAGTACTTC.

Notes on this clone: At the DNA level, this CDR3 is encoded by other sequences in the same sample as well. The V call is TRBV7-2, the J call TRBJ2-3, with 11 bases aligning to TRBD2. V gave up 0 bases and J gave up 5 bases; unmatched junction bases: 1. The CDR3 loop spans 15 amino acids. CDR1 and CDR2 from the germline V gene are SGHTA and FQGNSA. The CDR3 loop is CASSLAGLAGDTQYF. CDR3 DNA sequence: TGTGCCAGCAGCTTAGCCGGACTAGCGGGAGATACGCAGTATTTT.

Comment on this clone: The identical CDR3 is also encoded by other nucleotide sequences in the sample. V usage is TRBV7-2 and J usage is TRBJ2-3; D may correspond to TRBD1 or TRBD2 (5 bases each). This CDR3 is 13 amino acids long. The germline CDR1 and CDR2 sequences are SGHTA and FQGNSA. Trimming stripped 1 base from V and 4 bases from J, with 6 bases between. CDR3 DNA sequence: TGTGCCAGCAGCTTAGGAGGGGCAGATACGCAGTATTTT. The encoded protein is CASSLGGADTQYF.